The clone carrying this T cell receptor beta chain was observed a few times. Its specificity is unknown. The data originate from a study of post-analysis software for immune sequencing data. Points from the study as a whole: Patients showed TRBV5-6, TRBV5-1 and TRBV20-1 among several TRBV segments more frequent than in controls.

Prepared libraries of TCR beta cDNA carried unique molecular identifiers. TCRdb reanalysed the PCR reads using MiXCR and keeps one entry per CDR3 protein. The sample lists fewer than 850,000 distinct CDR3 sequences, about 27% seen once, with more than 0.55% in the top ten. The CDR3 loop spans 11 amino acids. Germline V gene data show CDR1 as DFQATT and CDR2 as SNEGSKA (reference sequence). Between the trimmed V and J ends, which lost 6 bases and 2 bases, there was a span of 8 bases. Material for sequencing was blood. This TCR was sampled from a girl aged 10 to 17 with multiple sclerosis. This sequence joins TRBV20-1 and TRBJ2-7; possible D gene TRBD1, 5 bases. The CDR3 region is CSAIGAYEQYF. The CDR3 nucleotides read TGCAGTGCAATAGGGGCCTACGAGCAGTACTTC.